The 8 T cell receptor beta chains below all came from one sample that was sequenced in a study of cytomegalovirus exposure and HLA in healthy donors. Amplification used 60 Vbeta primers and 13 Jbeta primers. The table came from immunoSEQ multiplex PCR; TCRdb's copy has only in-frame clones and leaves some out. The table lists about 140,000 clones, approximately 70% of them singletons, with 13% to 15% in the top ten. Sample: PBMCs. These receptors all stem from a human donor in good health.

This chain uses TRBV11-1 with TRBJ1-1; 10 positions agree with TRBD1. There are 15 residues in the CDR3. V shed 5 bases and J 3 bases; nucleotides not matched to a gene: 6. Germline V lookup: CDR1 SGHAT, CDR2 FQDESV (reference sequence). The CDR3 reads CASSATGGLHTEAFF. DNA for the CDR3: TGTGCCAGCAGCGCGACAGGGGGCTTGCACACTGAAGCTTTCTTT.

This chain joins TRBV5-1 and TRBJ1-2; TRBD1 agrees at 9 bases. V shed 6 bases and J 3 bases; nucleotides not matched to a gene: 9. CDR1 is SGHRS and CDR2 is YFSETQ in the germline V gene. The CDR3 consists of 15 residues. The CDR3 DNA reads TGCGCCAGCACCCCGGGACAGGGTCTGCACTATGGCTACACCTTC. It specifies CASTPGQGLHYGYTF.

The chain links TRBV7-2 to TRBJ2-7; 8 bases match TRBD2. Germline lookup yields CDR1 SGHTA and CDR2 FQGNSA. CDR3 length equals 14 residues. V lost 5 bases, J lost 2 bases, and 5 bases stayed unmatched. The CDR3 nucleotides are TGTGCCAGCAGCCCGGGACTAGTACCCTACGAGCAGTACTTC. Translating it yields CASSPGLVPYEQYF.

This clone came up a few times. The CDR3 DNA follows: TGCGCCAGCAGCCTACAGGGATATGAGCAGTTCTTC. Protein sequence: CASSLQGYEQFF. The chain combines TRBV4-1 with TRBJ2-1, with a weak D call TRBD1 (6 bases). The CDR3 consists of 12 residues. The germline CDR1 and CDR2 sequences are MGHRA and YSYEKL. The V gene lost 4 bases and the J gene lost 8 bases, with 9 bases spanning the gap.

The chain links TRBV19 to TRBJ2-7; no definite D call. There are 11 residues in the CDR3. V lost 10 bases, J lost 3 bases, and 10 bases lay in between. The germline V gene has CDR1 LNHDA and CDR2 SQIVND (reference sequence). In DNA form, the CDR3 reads TGTGCCACAGGTCCTAACTACGAGCAGTACTTC. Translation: CATGPNYEQYF.

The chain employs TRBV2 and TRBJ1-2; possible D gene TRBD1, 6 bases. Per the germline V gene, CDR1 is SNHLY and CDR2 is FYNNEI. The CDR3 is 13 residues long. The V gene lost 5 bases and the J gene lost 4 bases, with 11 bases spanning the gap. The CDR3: CASSLEQGYGYTF. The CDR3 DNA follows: TGTGCCAGCAGTCTTGAACAGGGCTATGGCTACACCTTC.

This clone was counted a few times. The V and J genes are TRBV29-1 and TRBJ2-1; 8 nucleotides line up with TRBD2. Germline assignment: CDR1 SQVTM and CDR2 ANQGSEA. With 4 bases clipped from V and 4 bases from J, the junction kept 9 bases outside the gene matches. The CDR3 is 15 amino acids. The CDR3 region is CSVVVRREVYNEQFF. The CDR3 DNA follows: TGCAGCGTTGTGGTTCGGCGGGAGGTTTACAATGAGCAGTTCTTC.

The CDR3 DNA follows: TGTGCCAGCAGCTTACCCCCCCCAGCGGGGGGCTTGACGAATGAGCAGTTCTTC. Translation gives CASSLPPPAGGLTNEQFF. This chain links TRBV7-6 with TRBJ2-1; 9 bases match TRBD2. The CDR3 covers 18 residues. J was trimmed by 7 bases and V by 2 bases; bases with no gene match: 15. Germline assignment: CDR1 SGHVS and CDR2 FNYEAQ.